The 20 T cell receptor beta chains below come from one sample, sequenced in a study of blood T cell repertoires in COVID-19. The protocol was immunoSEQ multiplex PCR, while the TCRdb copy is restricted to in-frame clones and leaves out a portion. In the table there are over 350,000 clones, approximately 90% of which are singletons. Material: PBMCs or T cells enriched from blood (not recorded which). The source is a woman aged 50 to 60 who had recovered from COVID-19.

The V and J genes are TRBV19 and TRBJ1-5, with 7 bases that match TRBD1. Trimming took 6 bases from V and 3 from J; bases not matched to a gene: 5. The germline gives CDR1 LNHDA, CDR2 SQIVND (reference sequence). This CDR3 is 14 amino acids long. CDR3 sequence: CASSHRGNNQPQHF. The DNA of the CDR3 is TGTGCCAGTAGCCACAGGGGTAACAATCAGCCCCAGCATTTT. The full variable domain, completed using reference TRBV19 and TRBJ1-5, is DGGITQSPKYLFRKEGQNVTLSCEQNLNHDAMYWYRQDPGQGLRLIYYSQIVNDFQKGDIAEGYSVSREKKESFPLTVTSAQKNPTAFYLCASSHRGNNQPQHFGDGTRLSIL.

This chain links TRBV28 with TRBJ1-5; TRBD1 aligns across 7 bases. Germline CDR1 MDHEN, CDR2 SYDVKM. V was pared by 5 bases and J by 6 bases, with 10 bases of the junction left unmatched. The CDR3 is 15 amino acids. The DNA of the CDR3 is TGTGCCAGCAGTCCTCGAAAAGGGGGCATTCAGCCCCAGCATTTT. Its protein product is CASSPRKGGIQPQHF.

CDR3: CASSSDRGLFEKLFF. The CDR3 nucleotides are TGTGCCAGCAGCTCGGACAGGGGGCTTTTTGAAAAACTGTTTTTT. This chain links TRBV7-8 with TRBJ1-4, with 11 bases matching TRBD1. The CDR3 has 15 amino acids. Germline lookup yields CDR1 SGHVS and CDR2 FQNEAQ. With 4 bases clipped from V and 7 bases from J, the junction kept 5 bases outside the gene matches.

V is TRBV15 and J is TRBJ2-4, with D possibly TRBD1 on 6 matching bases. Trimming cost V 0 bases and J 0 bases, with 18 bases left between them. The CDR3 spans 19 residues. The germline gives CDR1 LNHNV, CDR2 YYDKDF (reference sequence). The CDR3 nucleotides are TGTGCCACCAGCAGAGAGTCTGGACAGACACTACTAGCCAAAAACATTCAGTACTTC. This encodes CATSRESGQTLLAKNIQYF.

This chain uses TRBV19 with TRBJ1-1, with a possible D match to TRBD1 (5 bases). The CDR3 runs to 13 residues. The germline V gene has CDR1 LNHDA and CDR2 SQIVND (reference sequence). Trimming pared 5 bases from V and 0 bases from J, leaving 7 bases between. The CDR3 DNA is TGTGCCAGTAGTCCGACAGTGAACACTGAAGCTTTCTTT. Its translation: CASSPTVNTEAFF.

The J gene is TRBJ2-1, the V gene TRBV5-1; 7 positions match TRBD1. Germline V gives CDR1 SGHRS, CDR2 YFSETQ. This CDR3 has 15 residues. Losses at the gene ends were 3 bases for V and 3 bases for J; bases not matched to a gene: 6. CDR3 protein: CASSSTGANYNEQFF. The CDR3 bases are TGCGCCAGCAGCTCCACAGGGGCCAACTACAATGAGCAGTTCTTC.

CDR3 loop: CASRDRGITNEKLFF. The CDR3 DNA reads as TGTGCCTCCCGGGACAGGGGGATCACTAATGAAAAACTGTTTTTT. The chain uses TRBV10-3 and TRBJ1-4, with 11 bases lining up with TRBD1. The J segment lost 2 bases and the V segment lost 11 bases, leaving 7 bases of the junction unmatched. This CDR3 is 15 amino acids long. Per the germline V gene, CDR1 is ENHRY and CDR2 is SYGVKD.

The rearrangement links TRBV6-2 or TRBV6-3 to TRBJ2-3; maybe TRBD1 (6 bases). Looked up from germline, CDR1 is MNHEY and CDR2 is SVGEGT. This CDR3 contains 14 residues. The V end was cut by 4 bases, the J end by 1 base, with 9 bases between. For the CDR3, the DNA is TGTGCCAGCAGTTTTGGGACACGCACAGATACGCAGTATTTT. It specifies CASSFGTRTDTQYF.

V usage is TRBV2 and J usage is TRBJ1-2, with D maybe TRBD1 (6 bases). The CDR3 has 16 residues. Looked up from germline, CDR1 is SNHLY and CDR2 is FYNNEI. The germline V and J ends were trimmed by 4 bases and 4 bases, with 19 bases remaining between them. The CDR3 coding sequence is TGTGCCAGCAGTGTAGGGGGGCAGCGGGGGAGCTATGGCTACACCTTC. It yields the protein CASSVGGQRGSYGYTF.

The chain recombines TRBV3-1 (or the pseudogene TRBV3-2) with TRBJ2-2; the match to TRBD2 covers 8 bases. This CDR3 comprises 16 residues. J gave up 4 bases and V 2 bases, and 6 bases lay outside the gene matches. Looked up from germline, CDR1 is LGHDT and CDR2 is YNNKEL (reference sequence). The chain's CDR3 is CASSQSGGGPTGELFF. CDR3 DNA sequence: TGTGCCAGCAGCCAATCGGGGGGGGGCCCCACCGGGGAGCTGTTTTTT.

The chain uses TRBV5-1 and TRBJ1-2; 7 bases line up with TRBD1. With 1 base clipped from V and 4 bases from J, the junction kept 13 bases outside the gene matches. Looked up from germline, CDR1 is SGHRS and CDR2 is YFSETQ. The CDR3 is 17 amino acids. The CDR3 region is CASSLIIPDRTTYGYTF. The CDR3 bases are TGCGCCAGCAGCTTGATTATTCCGGACAGGACTACCTATGGCTACACCTTC.

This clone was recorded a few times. CDR3 sequence: CASSYGTSGGAVETQYF. The DNA for the CDR3 is TGTGCCAGCAGCTATGGGACTAGCGGGGGGGCCGTGGAGACCCAGTACTTC. The gene calls are TRBV28 and TRBJ2-5; 16 bases line up with TRBD2. The J segment lost 5 bases and the V segment lost 6 bases, leaving 9 bases of the junction unmatched. There are 17 residues in the CDR3. Looked up from germline, CDR1 is MDHEN and CDR2 is SYDVKM.

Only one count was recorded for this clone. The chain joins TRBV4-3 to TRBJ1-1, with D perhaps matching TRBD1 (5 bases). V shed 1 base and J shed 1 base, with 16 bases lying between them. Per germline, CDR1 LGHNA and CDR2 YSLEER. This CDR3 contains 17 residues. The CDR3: CASSQAVGRAANTEAFF. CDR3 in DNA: TGCGCCAGCAGCCAAGCAGTTGGCAGGGCCGCGAACACTGAAGCTTTCTTT.

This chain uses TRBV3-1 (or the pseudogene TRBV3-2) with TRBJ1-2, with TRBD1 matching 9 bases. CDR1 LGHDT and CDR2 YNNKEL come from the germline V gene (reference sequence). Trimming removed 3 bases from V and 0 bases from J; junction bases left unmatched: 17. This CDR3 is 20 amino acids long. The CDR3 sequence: CASSQGRLWGTGKANYGYTF. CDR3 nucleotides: TGTGCCAGCAGCCAGGGGCGCCTGTGGGGGACAGGGAAAGCTAACTATGGCTACACCTTC.

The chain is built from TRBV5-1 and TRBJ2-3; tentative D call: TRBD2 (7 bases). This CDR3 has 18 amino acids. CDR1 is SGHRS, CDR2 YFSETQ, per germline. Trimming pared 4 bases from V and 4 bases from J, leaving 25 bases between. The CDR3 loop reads CASSQRVGGGGGADTQYF. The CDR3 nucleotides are TGCGCCAGCAGCCAACGAGTTGGCGGGGGCGGTGGTGCAGATACGCAGTATTTT.

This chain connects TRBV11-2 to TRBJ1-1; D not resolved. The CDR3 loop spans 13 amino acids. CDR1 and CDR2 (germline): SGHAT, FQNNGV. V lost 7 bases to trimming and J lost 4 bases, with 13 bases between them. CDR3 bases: TGTGCCAGCAATCCATGGCGGGGCACTGAAGCTTTCTTT. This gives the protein CASNPWRGTEAFF.

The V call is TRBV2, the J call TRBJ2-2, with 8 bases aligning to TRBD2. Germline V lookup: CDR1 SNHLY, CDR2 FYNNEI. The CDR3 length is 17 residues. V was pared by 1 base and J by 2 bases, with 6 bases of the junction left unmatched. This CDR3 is CASSEGAGGPNTGELFF. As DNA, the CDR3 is TGTGCCAGCAGTGAAGGTGCGGGGGGCCCAAACACCGGGGAGCTGTTTTTT.

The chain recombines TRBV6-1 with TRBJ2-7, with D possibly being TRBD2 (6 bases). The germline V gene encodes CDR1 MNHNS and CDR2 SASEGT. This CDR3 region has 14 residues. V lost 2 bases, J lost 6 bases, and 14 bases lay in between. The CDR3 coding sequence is TGTGCCAGCAGTGAATTCTTCGCGGGGCGCGAGCAGTACTTC. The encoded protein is CASSEFFAGREQYF.

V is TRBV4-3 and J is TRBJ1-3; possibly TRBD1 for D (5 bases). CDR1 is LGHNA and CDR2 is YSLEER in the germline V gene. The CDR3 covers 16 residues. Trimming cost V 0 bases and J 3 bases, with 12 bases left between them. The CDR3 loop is CASSQDLQGVGNTIYF. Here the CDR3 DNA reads TGCGCCAGCAGCCAAGATCTCCAGGGTGTTGGAAACACCATATATTTT.

The CDR3 loop reads CASSKRGDQETQYF. DNA for the CDR3: TGTGCCAGCAGCAAACGGGGGGACCAAGAGACCCAGTACTTC. The rearrangement links TRBV7-9 to TRBJ2-5; TRBD2 matches 7 bases. With V trimmed by 5 bases and J by 0 bases, 3 bases remained unmatched. Germline CDR1 reads SEHNR; CDR2 reads FQNEAQ (reference sequence). This CDR3 region has 14 residues.